This T cell receptor (beta chain) was recovered during a study of cytomegalovirus exposure and HLA in healthy donors. For this clone: Its antigen is undetermined.

V was cut by 0 bases and J by 4 bases, with 11 bases left in between. This CDR3 has 15 amino acids. CDR1 SGDLS and CDR2 YYNGEE come from the germline V gene. Overall study findings and caveats: Rare TCR sequences predominated, though certain public TCRs were found in many donors. What a later analysis showed was that several of the most significant clusters appeared linked to common viral pathogens.

The primer mix had 60 Vbeta and 13 Jbeta primers. Repertoires were generated with immunoSEQ multiplex PCR, while TCRdb's copy carries only in-frame clones and drops some. The sample contains some 99,000 clones, 73% of which appear only once. This TCR was recovered from a man aged 35-49 years in good health and CMV-seronegative. Sequencing input: PBMCs. The chain combines TRBV9 with TRBJ1-3, with a possible D match to TRBD1 (5 bases). CDR3 nucleotide sequence: TGTGCCAGCAGCGTAGGTCAGGGTACGGGAAACACCATATATTTT. This encodes CASSVGQGTGNTIYF.